A single sample gave rise to the 28 T cell receptor beta chains below, sequenced in a study of cytomegalovirus exposure and HLA in healthy donors. The PCR was carried out with 60 Vbeta primers and 13 Jbeta primers. Assay used: immunoSEQ multiplex PCR; TCRdb lists only in-frame clones, some missing. The data hold about 200,000 clones, with roughly 86% observed a single time. The sample consisted of PBMCs. These receptors came from a man aged 35-49 years in good health and CMV-seropositive.

The V and J genes are TRBV19 and TRBJ2-1; tentatively, D is TRBD1 (7 bases). V gave up 3 bases and J gave up 4 bases, with 10 bases separating them. The CDR3 consists of 14 residues. The germline gives CDR1 LNHDA, CDR2 SQIVND (reference sequence). CDR3 sequence (DNA): TGTGCCAGTAGTATCAGGGGGGATTACAATGAGCAGTTCTTC. Translating it yields CASSIRGDYNEQFF.

V and J are TRBV5-5 and TRBJ2-7; a weak D match, TRBD2 (7 bases). Germline CDR1 reads SGHKS; CDR2 reads YYEKEE (reference sequence). CDR3 length equals 13 residues. Deletions cut 3 bases from V and 7 bases from J, with 14 bases between. The CDR3 DNA reads TGTGCCAGCAGCTACCGGGGGGCGGGTGAGCAGTACTTC. Residues: CASSYRGAGEQYF.

The chain recombines TRBV5-5 with TRBJ1-3, with TRBD1 identical over 9 bases. V was pared by 5 bases and J by 0 bases, with 9 bases of the junction left unmatched. The germline CDR1 and CDR2 sequences are SGHKS and YYEKEE (reference sequence). The CDR3 has 17 residues. CDR3: CASSHTGGAGSGNTIYF. The CDR3 region has the DNA TGTGCCAGCAGTCATACAGGGGGCGCCGGCTCTGGAAACACCATATATTTT.

The V and J genes are TRBV5-1 and TRBJ1-2; 7 positions match TRBD1. This CDR3 is 16 amino acids long. V was clipped by 0 bases and J by 4 bases; unmatched bases: 9. The V gene's germline CDR1 is SGHRS and CDR2 YFSETQ. CDR3 bases: TGCGCCAGCAGCTTGGCCGCAGGGGGACTTTCCTATGGCTACACCTTC. As protein: CASSLAAGGLSYGYTF. The full variable domain, rest sourced from reference TRBV5-1 and TRBJ1-2, is KAGVTQTPRYLIKTRGQQVTLSCSPISGHRSVSWYQQTPGQGLQFLFEYFSETQRNKGNFPGRFSGRQFSNSRSEMNVSTLELGDSALYLCASSLAAGGLSYGYTFGSGTRLTVV.

The chain links TRBV7-2 to TRBJ2-7; 9 nucleotides match TRBD1. The trim removed 6 bases at V and 6 bases at J, leaving 6 bases unmatched. Germline lookup yields CDR1 SGHTA and CDR2 FQGNSA. The CDR3 runs 13 residues. The CDR3 DNA follows: TGTGCCAGCAGGGGGGACAGGGTATTCGAGCAGTACTTC. It yields the protein CASRGDRVFEQYF.

The chain joins TRBV29-1 to TRBJ2-5; TRBD2 matches at 14 bases. The V gene end was trimmed by 5 bases and the J gene end by 4 bases; junction bases not matched to a gene: 9. Per the germline V gene, CDR1 is SQVTM and CDR2 is ANQGSEA. This CDR3 spans 16 amino acids. The CDR3 is CSVRLAGGPVGETQYF. As DNA, the CDR3 is TGCAGCGTTCGACTAGCGGGAGGGCCGGTGGGAGAGACCCAGTACTTC.

The table lists this clone with a count of one. The chain links TRBV5-4 to TRBJ2-7; D uncertain. The CDR3 sequence is 15 residues long. Trimming removed 4 bases at V and 3 bases at J, with 17 bases between. Germline values: CDR1 SGHNT, CDR2 YYREEE (reference sequence). CDR3 sequence: CASSPGRDPIYEQYF. The CDR3 DNA reads as TGTGCCAGCAGCCCAGGTCGAGATCCTATCTACGAGCAGTACTTC.

The chain joins TRBV19 to TRBJ2-5; D gene unclear. V gave up 3 bases and J gave up 3 bases, with 8 bases separating them. The V gene's germline CDR1 is LNHDA and CDR2 SQIVND (reference sequence). The CDR3 contains 13 residues. This CDR3 is CASSIRSKETQYF. DNA for the CDR3: TGTGCCAGTAGTATCAGGTCGAAAGAGACCCAGTACTTC.

This sequence joins TRBV7-9 and TRBJ2-3; D may be TRBD1 (6 bases). V shed 5 bases and J shed 2 bases, with 14 bases lying between them. Germline values: CDR1 SEHNR, CDR2 FQNEAQ (reference sequence). This CDR3 has 15 residues. CDR3 nucleotide sequence: TGTGCCAGCAGCCCCCAGCAGGGGCACACAGATACGCAGTATTTT. Amino acid sequence: CASSPQQGHTDTQYF.

The chain employs TRBV6-1 and TRBJ1-1, with 8 nucleotides matching TRBD1. This CDR3 comprises 13 residues. In germline, CDR1 is MNHNS, CDR2 SASEGT. The V gene end was trimmed by 4 bases and the J gene end by 4 bases; junction bases not matched to a gene: 2. In nucleotides, the CDR3 is TGTGCCAGCAGTGGAACAGGGGGCACTGAAGCTTTCTTT. It codes for CASSGTGGTEAFF.

The chain has TRBV7-9 and TRBJ2-1; a possible D gene is TRBD2 (6 bases). Germline V gene data show CDR1 as SEHNR and CDR2 as FQNEAQ (reference sequence). CDR3 size: 15 residues. The germline V and J ends were trimmed by 0 bases and 4 bases, with 10 bases remaining between them. In nucleotides, the CDR3 is TGTGCCAGCAGCTTAGCGGGAGGCCGATACAATGAGCAGTTCTTC. Its translation: CASSLAGGRYNEQFF.

A single count supports this clone. This chain uses TRBV10-3 with TRBJ2-7, with D perhaps matching TRBD2 (6 bases). This CDR3 region has 14 residues. In germline, CDR1 is ENHRY, CDR2 SYGVKD. V lost 8 bases and J lost 0, with 14 bases in between. The CDR3 sequence: CAIGRGDDSYEQYF. The CDR3 DNA follows: TGTGCCATCGGTCGCGGGGATGACTCCTACGAGCAGTACTTC.

The chain uses TRBV15 and TRBJ1-1; D might be TRBD1 (5 bases). The ends were cut back, 3 bases at V and 3 bases at J, with 20 bases in the middle. Germline values: CDR1 LNHNV, CDR2 YYDKDF (reference sequence). This CDR3 contains 17 residues. This chain's CDR3 is CATSSRDGGIRDTEAFF. CDR3 DNA: TGTGCCACCAGCAGTAGGGATGGGGGGATTAGGGACACTGAAGCTTTCTTT.

V usage is TRBV25-1 and J usage is TRBJ1-4; the D is unclear. The germline V gene encodes CDR1 MGHDK and CDR2 SYGVNS. V was clipped by 6 bases and J by 0 bases, with 11 bases between them. CDR3 length: 15 amino acids. The CDR3 protein is CASSGRGATNEKLFF. The CDR3 nucleotides are TGTGCCAGCAGCGGTCGGGGTGCAACTAATGAAAAACTGTTTTTT.

The chain carries TRBV9 and TRBJ1-1; 10 bases agree with TRBD1. This CDR3 is 15 amino acids long. Germline CDR1 reads SGDLS; CDR2 reads YYNGEE. The V and J ends lost 3 bases and 1 base, in that order; junction bases with no gene match: 3. In DNA form, the CDR3 reads TGTGCCAGCAGCGCCCGGGACAGGGGGAACACTGAAGCTTTCTTT. This codes for CASSARDRGNTEAFF. Full variable domain (missing parts from reference TRBV9 and TRBJ1-1): DSGVTQTPKHLITATGQRVTLRCSPRSGDLSVYWYQQSLDQGLQFLIQYYNGEERAKGNILERFSAQQFPDLHSELNLSSLELGDSALYFCASSARDRGNTEAFFGQGTRLTVV.

This clone was seen only a few times. The chain uses TRBV4-3 and TRBJ2-3; TRBD2 might be the D (5 bases). This CDR3 has 15 residues. The V gene's germline CDR1 is LGHNA and CDR2 YSLEER. V gave up 0 bases and J gave up 2 bases, with 9 bases separating them. The CDR3 region has the DNA TGCGCCAGCAGCCAAGAGGGAGTTTACACAGATACGCAGTATTTT. This gives the protein CASSQEGVYTDTQYF.

The chain carries TRBV5-1 and TRBJ1-2, with TRBD1 matching 7 bases. V shed 2 bases and J 3 bases; nucleotides not matched to a gene: 1. In germline, CDR1 is SGHRS, CDR2 YFSETQ. CDR3 length: 13 residues. The DNA for the CDR3 is TGCGCCAGCAGCTTTACAGGGGACTATGGCTACACCTTC. Translated, it gives CASSFTGDYGYTF.

J is TRBJ1-2 and V is TRBV5-6; 8 bases are shared with TRBD1. Germline CDR1 reads SGHDT; CDR2 reads YYEEEE. Germline trimming cut 3 bases from V and 2 bases from J; bases unmatched to any gene: 6. There are 15 residues in the CDR3. CDR3 sequence: CASSWGDRTNYGYTF. CDR3 in DNA: TGTGCCAGCAGCTGGGGGGACAGGACAAACTATGGCTACACCTTC.

Points on this clone: This sample includes further DNA sequences coding for the same CDR3. The CDR3 reads CASTLQGADYGYTF. As DNA, the CDR3 is TGTGCCAGTACCCTACAGGGGGCCGACTATGGCTACACCTTC. The chain carries TRBV7-9 and TRBJ1-2; TRBD1 matches at 9 bases. The V gene end was trimmed by 9 bases and the J gene end by 3 bases; junction bases not matched to a gene: 8. Germline CDR1 reads SEHNR; CDR2 reads FQNEAQ (reference sequence). CDR3 size: 14 residues.

This sequence joins TRBV27 and TRBJ2-7, with D possibly being TRBD2 (5 bases). V was pared by 7 bases and J by 3 bases, with 13 bases between. The germline gives CDR1 MNHEY, CDR2 SMNVEV (reference sequence). CDR3 length: 13 residues. CDR3 amino acids: CASKAGKIYEQYF. DNA for the CDR3: TGTGCCAGCAAAGCCGGGAAGATCTACGAGCAGTACTTC.

This clone was seen just once. CDR3 amino acids: CASRPTSGGEETQYF. The CDR3 DNA sequence: TGTGCCAGCAGACCGACTAGCGGGGGAGAAGAGACCCAGTACTTC. This rearrangement joins TRBV6-6 to TRBJ2-5; 12 positions match TRBD2. The V gene end was trimmed by 6 bases and the J gene end by 3 bases; junction bases not matched to a gene: 5. Per the germline V gene, CDR1 is MNHNY and CDR2 is SVGAGI (reference sequence). There are 15 residues in the CDR3.

The CDR3 is CASSQGQGGQTQYF. The CDR3 DNA sequence: TGTGCCAGCAGCCAAGGACAGGGTGGTCAGACCCAGTACTTC. The chain joins TRBV28 to TRBJ2-5, with 8 bases fitting TRBD1. Germline V CDR1 and CDR2: MDHEN, SYDVKM. Trimming removed 6 bases from V and 6 bases from J; junction bases left unmatched: 9. The CDR3 has 14 residues.

J is TRBJ1-6 and V is TRBV18, with D tentatively TRBD1 (6 bases). Looked up from germline, CDR1 is KGHSH and CDR2 is LQKENI. The V end lost 6 bases, the J end lost 7 bases, and 13 bases lay between the germline ends. The CDR3 spans 14 residues. CDR3: CASSSDSQNSPLHF. DNA of the CDR3: TGTGCCAGCTCGTCGGACAGCCAAAATTCACCCCTCCACTTT.

In this sample, this clone turned up once. V usage is TRBV6-6 and J usage is TRBJ2-1, with D maybe TRBD1 (5 bases). Deletions cut 2 bases from V and 9 bases from J, with 17 bases between. The CDR3 contains 15 residues. CDR1 MNHNY and CDR2 SVGAGI come from the germline V gene (reference sequence). CDR3 in DNA: TGTGCCAGCAGTTACATAGCCCCAGGGTCTAGTGAGCAGTTCTTC. It codes for CASSYIAPGSSEQFF.

V is TRBV6-6 and J is TRBJ2-7; 11 nucleotides agree with TRBD2. The CDR3 runs 14 residues. The ends lost 4 bases at V and 5 bases at J; junction bases unmatched: 4. Germline V gene sequence: CDR1 MNHNY, CDR2 SVGAGI (reference sequence). The CDR3 DNA reads TGTGCCAGCAGTTCGGGACTAGCGGTCCACGAGCAGTACTTC. Amino acids: CASSSGLAVHEQYF.

The chain employs TRBV19 and TRBJ2-7, with D tentatively TRBD2 (6 bases). V was trimmed by 4 bases and J by 4 bases, leaving 11 bases between them. Germline lookup yields CDR1 LNHDA and CDR2 SQIVND (reference sequence). The CDR3 is 13 residues long. Here the CDR3 reads CASSRKGGYEQYF. CDR3 nucleotides: TGTGCCAGTAGTAGGAAGGGAGGATACGAGCAGTACTTC.

The rearrangement uses TRBV5-6 and TRBJ1-6; no firm D call. The CDR3 consists of 16 residues. From germline, CDR1 is SGHDT and CDR2 YYEEEE. With 0 bases removed from V and 8 bases from J, the gap between germline ends came to 15 bases. This chain's CDR3 is CASSLGPPRRDSPLHF. The DNA for the CDR3 is TGTGCCAGCAGCTTGGGGCCCCCCCGGAGGGATTCACCCCTCCACTTT.

This clone has a handful of counts. This sequence joins TRBV5-3 and TRBJ1-2; TRBD1 aligns across 7 bases. TRBV5-3 is an ORF; its function is uncertain. The CDR3 runs 16 residues. V was pared by 4 bases and J by 7 bases, with 16 bases of the junction left unmatched. For the CDR3, the DNA is TGTGCCAGAAGCCGATGTAGACAGGGACCCCTGTGTGGCTACACCTTC. Translated: CARSRCRQGPLCGYTF.